This is a list of T cell receptor beta chains from one sample in a study of regulatory T cells in long-lasting Graves disease. TCRdb redid the calling of the multiplex PCR reads with MiXCR, one entry per CDR3 protein. This table has a few hundred thousand distinct CDR3 sequences, less than 20% appearing once. This sample was also put to use in a study of T cells in Graves' hyperthyroidism and ophthalmopathy.

Sequences were derived from peripheral blood mononuclear cells (PBMCs), sampled at new diagnosis, from a patient treated with antithyroid drugs. These receptors all come from a woman aged 18 to 35 with Graves disease. Both conserved end residues are part of each CDR3. D genes are given only for firm matches. Expanded clones get a size class; other rows say once, few or many, or leave the size out.

j_call d_call v_call clone_size cdr3_aa cdr3_nt
TRBJ2-6 NA TRBV11-2 few CASSLDLGYPEANVLTF TGTGCCAGCAGCTTAGATCTAGGGTATCCCGAGGCCAACGTCCTGACTTTC
TRBJ1-1 NA TRBV6-2/TRBV6-3 many CASSYSGVGGTEAFF TGTGCCAGCAGTTACTCTGGGGTGGGTGGCACTGAAGCTTTCTTT
TRBJ1-1 TRBD1 TRBV6-1 many CASTIRDSMSEAFF TGTGCCAGCACCATCAGGGACAGTATGTCGGAAGCTTTCTTT
TRBJ2-7 NA TRBV28 many CASSFGRDNEQYF TGTGCCAGCAGTTTCGGCAGGGACAACGAGCAGTACTTC
TRBJ2-2 NA TRBV5-1 many CASSLEGPPGELFF TGCGCCAGCAGCTTGGAAGGGCCGCCCGGGGAGCTGTTTTTT
TRBJ2-5 NA TRBV30 NA CAWSRGKAQETQYF TGTGCCTGGAGTCGTGGGAAAGCGCAGGAGACCCAGTACTTC
TRBJ1-1 NA TRBV2 few CASRGITSLNTEAFF TGTGCCAGCAGGGGAATTACGTCACTGAACACTGAAGCTTTCTTT
TRBJ1-2 TRBD1 TRBV11-2 NA CASSFGQGPTYGYTF TGTGCCAGCAGCTTTGGACAGGGGCCCACCTATGGCTACACCTTC
TRBJ2-7 NA TRBV18 NA CASSGTRSYEQYF TGTGCCAGCTCAGGGACACGATCCTACGAGCAGTACTTC
TRBJ2-2 NA TRBV12-3/TRBV12-4 few CASSFAGVGTGELFF TGTGCCAGCAGTTTTGCTGGGGTTGGGACCGGGGAGCTGTTTTTT
TRBJ1-2 NA TRBV6-1 few CASRDSWGWYGYTF TGTGCCAGCAGGGACAGTTGGGGTTGGTACGGCTACACCTTC
TRBJ2-1 TRBD2 TRBV27 NA CASSIGTSGSYNEQFF TGTGCCAGCAGTATCGGGACTAGCGGGAGCTACAATGAGCAGTTCTTC
TRBJ2-3 NA TRBV7-2 many CASSPPDSYTDTQYF TGTGCCAGCAGCCCGCCGGACAGCTACACAGATACGCAGTATTTT
TRBJ2-4 NA TRBV4-1 few CASSLHQGEAKNIQYF TGCGCCAGCAGCCTACATCAGGGAGAAGCCAAAAACATTCAGTACTTC
TRBJ2-3 NA TRBV7-9 many CASSPNLPADTQYF TGTGCCAGCAGCCCCAATCTGCCGGCAGATACGCAGTATTTT
TRBJ2-3 NA TRBV12-3/TRBV12-4 many CASNPRGRAQDTQYF TGTGCCAGCAACCCCCGGGGGAGAGCTCAGGATACGCAGTATTTT
TRBJ2-1 NA TRBV6-2/TRBV6-3 many CASSYGLGNYEQFF TGTGCCAGCAGTTACGGACTCGGAAACTATGAGCAGTTCTTC
TRBJ2-1 NA TRBV18 NA CASAGSGPTSYNEQFF TGTGCCAGCGCTGGGAGCGGGCCTACCTCCTACAATGAGCAGTTCTTC
TRBJ2-1 NA TRBV30 many CAWGGPVSYNEQFF TGTGCCTGGGGAGGGCCGGTGTCCTACAATGAGCAGTTCTTC
TRBJ2-7 TRBD1 TRBV30 many CAWSTGGAKSYEQYF TGTGCCTGGAGTACAGGGGGTGCTAAATCCTACGAGCAGTACTTC
TRBJ2-7 NA TRBV29-1 NA CSVARGYEQYF TGCAGCGTTGCAAGGGGATACGAGCAGTACTTC
TRBJ1-6 TRBD1 TRBV20-1 NA CSARVGRGPRSPLHF TGCAGTGCTAGAGTTGGCAGGGGGCCGCGTTCACCCCTCCACTTT
TRBJ1-2 TRBD1 TRBV10-2 NA CASSETHRGPIHGYTF TGCGCCAGCAGTGAGACCCACAGGGGGCCCATCCATGGCTACACCTTC
TRBJ2-1 TRBD1 TRBV24-1 many CATSDPRQGYNEQFF TGTGCCACCAGTGATCCACGACAGGGGTACAATGAGCAGTTCTTC
TRBJ1-6 NA TRBV5-6 NA CASSLVTASSYNSPLHF TGTGCCAGCAGCTTGGTGACAGCAAGCTCCTATAATTCACCCCTCCACTTT
TRBJ2-5 NA TRBV2 once CASSDGIKETQYF TGTGCCAGCAGTGATGGGATTAAAGAGACCCAGTACTTC
TRBJ2-3 NA TRBV20-1 many CSALTSRLGDTQYF TGCAGTGCGCTGACTAGTCGCCTGGGGGATACGCAGTATTTT
TRBJ1-5 TRBD1 TRBV6-1 many CASSQTGQFNQPQHF TGTGCCAGCAGTCAAACGGGACAGTTTAATCAGCCCCAGCATTTT